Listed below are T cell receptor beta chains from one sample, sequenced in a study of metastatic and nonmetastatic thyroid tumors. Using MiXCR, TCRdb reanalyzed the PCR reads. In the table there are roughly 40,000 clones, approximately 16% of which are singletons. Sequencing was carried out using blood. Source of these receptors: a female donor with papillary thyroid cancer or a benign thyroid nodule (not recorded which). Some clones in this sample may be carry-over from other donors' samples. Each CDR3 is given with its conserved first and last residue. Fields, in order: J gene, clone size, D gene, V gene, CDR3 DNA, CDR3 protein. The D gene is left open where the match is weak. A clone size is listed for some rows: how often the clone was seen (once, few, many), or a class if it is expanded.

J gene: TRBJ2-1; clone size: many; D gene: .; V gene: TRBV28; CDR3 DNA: TGTGCCAGCAGTTTTGGGCAGGGGATATACAATGAGCAGTTCTTC; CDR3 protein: CASSFGQGIYNEQFF
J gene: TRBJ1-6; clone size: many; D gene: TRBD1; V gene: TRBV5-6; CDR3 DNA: TGTGCCAGCAGCCGGGGGCAGGGGGGGACTCTTTATAATTCACCCCTCCACTTT; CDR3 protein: CASSRGQGGTLYNSPLHF
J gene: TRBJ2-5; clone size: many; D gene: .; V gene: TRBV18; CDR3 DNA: TGTGCCAGCTCACCATCAGAGACCCAGTACTTC; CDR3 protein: CASSPSETQYF
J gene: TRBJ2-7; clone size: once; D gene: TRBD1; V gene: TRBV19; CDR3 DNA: TGTGCCAGTACCCCCCGGGGACAGCTCCCCCAATCACCCCTCTACTTC; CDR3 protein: CASTPRGQLPQSPLYF
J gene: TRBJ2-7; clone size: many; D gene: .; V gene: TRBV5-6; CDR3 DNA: TGTGCCAGCAGCCCGTCGGGACACCTCTACGAGCAGTACTTC; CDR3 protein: CASSPSGHLYEQYF
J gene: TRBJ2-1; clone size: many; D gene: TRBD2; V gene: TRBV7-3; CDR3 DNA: TGTGCCAGCAGCGGGGGGGAGATTCACAATGAGCAGTTCTTC; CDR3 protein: CASSGGEIHNEQFF
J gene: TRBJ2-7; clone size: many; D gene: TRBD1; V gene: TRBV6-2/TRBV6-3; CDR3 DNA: TGTGCCAGCAGTTACTCTCGGGACAGGTTTTTCGACGAGCAGTACTTC; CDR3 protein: CASSYSRDRFFDEQYF
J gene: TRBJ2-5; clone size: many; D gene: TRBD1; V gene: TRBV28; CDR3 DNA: TGTGCCAGCAGTTTAGATCAGGGGGCTACCCAAGAGACCCAGTACTTC; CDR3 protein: CASSLDQGATQETQYF
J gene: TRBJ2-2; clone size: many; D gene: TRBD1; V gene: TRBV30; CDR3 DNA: TGTGCCTCTTGGTGGGACAGGGATGGCGGGGAGCTGTTTTTT; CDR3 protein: CASWWDRDGGELFF
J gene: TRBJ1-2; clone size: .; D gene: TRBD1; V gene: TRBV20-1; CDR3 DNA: TGCAGTGCCTCTGACAGGGTTAGGATCTATGGCTACACCTTC; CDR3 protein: CSASDRVRIYGYTF
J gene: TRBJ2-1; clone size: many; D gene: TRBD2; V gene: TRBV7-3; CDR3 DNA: TGTGCCAGCAGCCCGACTAGCGGGGGGAACAATGAGCAGTTCTTC; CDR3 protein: CASSPTSGGNNEQFF
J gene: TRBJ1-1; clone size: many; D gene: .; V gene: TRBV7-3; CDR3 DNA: TGTGCCAGCAGCTTGGAGTCGTCACCCGCCACTGAAGCTTTCTTT; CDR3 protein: CASSLESSPATEAFF
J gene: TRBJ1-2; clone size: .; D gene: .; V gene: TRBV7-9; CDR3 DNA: TGTGCCAGCAGCTTAAGTCACTACAAGGGGGGAGGCTACACCTTC; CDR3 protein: CASSLSHYKGGGYTF
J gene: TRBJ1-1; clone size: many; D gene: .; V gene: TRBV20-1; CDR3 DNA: TGCAGTGCTAGAGACAGGGTCCTGGGCCGGGGGAACACTGAAGCTTTCTTT; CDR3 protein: CSARDRVLGRGNTEAFF
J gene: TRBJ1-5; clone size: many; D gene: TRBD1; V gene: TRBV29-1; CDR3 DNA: TGCAGCGTTAGGGGACAGGGTAGTCAGCCCCAGCATTTT; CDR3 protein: CSVRGQGSQPQHF
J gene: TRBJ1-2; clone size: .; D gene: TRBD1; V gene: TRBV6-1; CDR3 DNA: TGTGCCAGCACACTCCGGACAGGGACGGACAGCTACACCTTC; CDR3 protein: CASTLRTGTDSYTF
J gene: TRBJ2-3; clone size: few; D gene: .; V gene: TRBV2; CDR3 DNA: TGTGCCAGCAGTGAATCGGGCAGTAGCACAGATACGCAGTATTTT; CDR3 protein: CASSESGSSTDTQYF
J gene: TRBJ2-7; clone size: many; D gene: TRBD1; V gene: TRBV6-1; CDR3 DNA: TGTGCCAGCAGCAGGGGGACCTACGAGCAGTACTTC; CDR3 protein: CASSRGTYEQYF
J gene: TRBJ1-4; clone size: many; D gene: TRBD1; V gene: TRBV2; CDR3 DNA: TGTGCCAGCAAGACAGGGGGCTCGACTAATGAAAAACTGTTTTTT; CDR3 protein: CASKTGGSTNEKLFF
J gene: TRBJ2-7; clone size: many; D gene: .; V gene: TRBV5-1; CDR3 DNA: TGCGCCAGCAGCCCGGGACCGGCGGGCGACGAGCAGTACTTC; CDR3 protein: CASSPGPAGDEQYF
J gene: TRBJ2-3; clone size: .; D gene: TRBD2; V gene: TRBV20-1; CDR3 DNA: TGCAGTGCTCCACGCCAGGCTAGCGGGAGGACAGATACGCAGTATTTT; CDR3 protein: CSAPRQASGRTDTQYF
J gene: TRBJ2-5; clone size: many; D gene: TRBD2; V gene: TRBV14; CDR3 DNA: TGTGCCAGCAGCCAGGTTGTAGCGGGGTTGGATCGGACCCAGTACTTC; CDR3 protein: CASSQVVAGLDRTQYF
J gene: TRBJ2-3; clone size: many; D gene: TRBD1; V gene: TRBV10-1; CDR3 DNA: TGCGCCAGCAGGGGACAGGGTGATACGCAGTATTTT; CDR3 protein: CASRGQGDTQYF
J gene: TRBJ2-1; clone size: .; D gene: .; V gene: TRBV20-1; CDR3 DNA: TGCAGTGCTAGGGGAGGGGGGAGGTCCAAAAATGAGCAGTTCTTC; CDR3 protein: CSARGGGRSKNEQFF
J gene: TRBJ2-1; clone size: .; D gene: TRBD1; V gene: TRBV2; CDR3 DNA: TGTGCCAGCATCCTTACCCGGGACAGGGGTGAGCAGTTCTTC; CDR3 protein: CASILTRDRGEQFF
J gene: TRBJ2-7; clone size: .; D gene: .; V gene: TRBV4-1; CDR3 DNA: TGCGCCAGCAGCCCCTACTTACAGGTGGCCTCCTACGAGCAGTACTTC; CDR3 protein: CASSPYLQVASYEQYF
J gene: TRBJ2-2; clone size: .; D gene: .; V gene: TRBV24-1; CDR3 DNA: .; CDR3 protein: CATSDFGAGERAGELFF
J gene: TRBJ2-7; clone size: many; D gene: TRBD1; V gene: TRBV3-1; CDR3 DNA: TGTGCCAGCAGCCAAGAAGGGACAGGGCGGTACGAGCAGTACTTC; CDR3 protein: CASSQEGTGRYEQYF
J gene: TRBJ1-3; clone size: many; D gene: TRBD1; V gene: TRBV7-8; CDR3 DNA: TGTGCCAGCAGCGCAGGGGGATCAGGAAACACCATATATTTT; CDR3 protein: CASSAGGSGNTIYF
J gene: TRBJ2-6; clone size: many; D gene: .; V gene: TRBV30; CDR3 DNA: TGTGCCTGGAGTAAAGCAGCTCAAACTGGGGCCAACGTCCTGACTTTC; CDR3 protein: CAWSKAAQTGANVLTF
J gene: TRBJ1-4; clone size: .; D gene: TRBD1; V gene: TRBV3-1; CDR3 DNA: TGTGCCAGCAGCCAAGGGACAGGGGGCGAAAAACTGTTTTTT; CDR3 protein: CASSQGTGGEKLFF
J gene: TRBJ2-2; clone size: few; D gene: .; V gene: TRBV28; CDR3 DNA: TGTGCCAGCAGTTTCCGGGGATCCAGGGAGCTGTTTTTT; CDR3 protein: CASSFRGSRELFF
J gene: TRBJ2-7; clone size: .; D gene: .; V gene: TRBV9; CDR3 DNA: TGTGCCAGCAGCACCAAGGGGGACCCTTACGAGCAGTACTTC; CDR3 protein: CASSTKGDPYEQYF
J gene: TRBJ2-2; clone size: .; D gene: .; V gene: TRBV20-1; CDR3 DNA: TGCAGTGCTCCTCCTAGCGTGAGTTTAACCGGCGAGCTGTTTTTT; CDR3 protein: CSAPPSVSLTGELFF
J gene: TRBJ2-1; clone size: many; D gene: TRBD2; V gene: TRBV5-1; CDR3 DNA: TGCGCCAGGGGGGGACTAGCGGGAGGAGGTAATGAGCAGTTCTTC; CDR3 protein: CARGGLAGGGNEQFF
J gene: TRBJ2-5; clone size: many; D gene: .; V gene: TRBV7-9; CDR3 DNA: TGTGCCAGCAGCCCCGCGCTGGGAAGAGAGACCCAGTACTTC; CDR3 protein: CASSPALGRETQYF
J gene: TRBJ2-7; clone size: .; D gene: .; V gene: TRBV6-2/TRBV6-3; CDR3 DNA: TGTGCCAGCAGAACCGACAGGATCCTACGGTCCTACGAGCAGTACTTC; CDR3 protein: CASRTDRILRSYEQYF
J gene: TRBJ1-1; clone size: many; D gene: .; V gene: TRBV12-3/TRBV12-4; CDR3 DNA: TGTGCCAGCAGTTTCCAGGGCTCGGTGAACACTGAAGCTTTCTTT; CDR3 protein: CASSFQGSVNTEAFF
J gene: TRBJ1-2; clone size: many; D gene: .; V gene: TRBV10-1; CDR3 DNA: TGCGCCAGCAGTGGGCCTTTAGGAGGGTCAAACTATGGCTACACCTTC; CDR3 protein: CASSGPLGGSNYGYTF
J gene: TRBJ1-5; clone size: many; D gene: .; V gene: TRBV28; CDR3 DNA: TGTGCCAGCAGTACCCGAGGAGGCTATAGCAATCAGCCCCAGCATTTT; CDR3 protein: CASSTRGGYSNQPQHF